This T cell receptor beta chain comes out of a study of shared T cell receptors in the human thymus. Method: immunoSEQ multiplex PCR; TCRdb's copy keeps in-frame clones and lacks some. In the table there are 630,000 or so clones, over 75% of which are singletons. These same data were also listed under a study on human thymus T cells. That paper adds: Thymus tissue was removed during corrective cardiac surgery.

The source material was thymocytes. This receptor was obtained from a boy in the first two years of life with a congenital heart defect.

CDR3 sequence reads: CASSEDRASGEGDTQYF. The CDR3 DNA follows: TGTGCCAGCAGTGAAGATCGGGCTAGCGGGGAGGGAGATACGCAGTATTTT. This chain joins TRBV25-1 and TRBJ2-3; TRBD2 matches 9 bases. V lost 2 bases to trimming and J lost 5 bases; unmatched junction nucleotides: 11. From germline, CDR1 is MGHDK and CDR2 SYGVNS. CDR3 size: 17 residues.